The entry below gives a single T cell receptor (beta chain) sequence along with its context. The antigen remains unidentified. The survey-level immunoSEQ assay was used. Measured with immunoSEQ multiplex PCR; TCRdb has only the in-frame clones, and not every one. The sample has about 23,000 clones; around three quarters are singletons. These data originate in a study of STAT5B mutations in CD4+ large granular lymphocyte leukemia. Study details: Among healthy controls, a particular HLA allele went with more CDR3 'QG' motifs.

Study-level findings and limits: Patient CD4-sorted repertoires looked more clonal than healthy CD4+ repertoires, even without putative leukemic clones.

The germline V gene encodes CDR1 SGDLS and CDR2 YYNGEE. This CDR3 is built from 17 residues. V was clipped by 0 bases and J by 4 bases, with 19 bases between them. Input material: CD4+ T cells from blood buffy coats. The sequence was collected from a human donor in good health. The chain links TRBV9 to TRBJ1-1; weak D call: TRBD1 (6 bases). CDR3 bases: TGTGCCAGCAGCGTAGGGATAGGGACACGGGGAGGCACTGAAGCTTTCTTT. Translation: CASSVGIGTRGGTEAFF. The complete variable domain, with remaining parts taken from reference TRBV9 and TRBJ1-1, reads DSGVTQTPKHLITATGQRVTLRCSPRSGDLSVYWYQQSLDQGLQFLIQYYNGEERAKGNILERFSAQQFPDLHSELNLSSLELGDSALYFCASSVGIGTRGGTEAFFGQGTRLTVV.